Listed here are 15 T cell receptor beta chains from one sample, sequenced in a study of shared clonotypes between healthy human individuals. Sequenced by immunoSEQ multiplex PCR; TCRdb stores in-frame clones only, minus some. The repertoire includes approximately 2.5 million clones, roughly 92% of them detected once, and roughly 0.14% sits in the top ten. The sequenced sample consisted of naive CD4+ T cells sorted from blood. As to subset: CD45RA+ positively selected. Receptors were obtained from a man aged 18 to 35 in good health.

CDR3 sequence (DNA): TGTGCCTTTGACAGGGGACTAAGCGGGGGGGCCTACGAGCAGTACTTC. Its protein is CAFDRGLSGGAYEQYF. The genes are TRBV30 and TRBJ2-7; 10 bases align to TRBD2. CDR1 is GTSNPN, CDR2 SVGIG, per germline (reference sequence). The junction had 14 bases not matched to a gene; V was cut back by 7 bases and J by 2 bases. This CDR3 spans 16 amino acids.

This chain connects TRBV6-1 to TRBJ2-5; 10 nucleotides match TRBD2. CDR1 is MNHNS and CDR2 is SASEGT in the germline V gene. The CDR3 is 15 amino acids. V was pared by 5 bases and J by 3 bases, with 6 bases of the junction left unmatched. CDR3 residues: CASSRGLADKETQYF. The DNA for the CDR3 is TGTGCCAGCAGTAGAGGACTAGCGGATAAAGAGACCCAGTACTTC.

Worth noting for this clone: The sample contains more than one DNA sequence encoding this CDR3. This rearrangement joins TRBV5-1 to TRBJ2-5; possibly TRBD1 for D (6 bases). Trimming pared 0 bases from V and 4 bases from J, leaving 13 bases between. From germline, CDR1 is SGHRS and CDR2 YFSETQ. The CDR3 loop spans 15 amino acids. CDR3 DNA sequence: TGCGCCAGCAGCTTGGTGGCAGGGGCGGGAGAGACCCAGTACTTC. Translated, it gives CASSLVAGAGETQYF.

CDR3: CASSPQGVPQETQYF. The CDR3 DNA reads as TGCGCCAGCAGCCCCCAGGGAGTTCCTCAAGAGACCCAGTACTTC. This chain links TRBV4-1 with TRBJ2-5, with D possibly being TRBD1 or TRBD2 (5 bases each). The V gene lost 4 bases and the J gene lost 2 bases, with 14 bases spanning the gap. This CDR3 is built from 15 residues. Germline V gene lookup returns CDR1 MGHRA and CDR2 YSYEKL.

The rearrangement links TRBV10-3 to TRBJ2-2; 9 bases line up with TRBD1. Trimming at V came to 10 bases and at J to 7 bases, leaving 19 bases not matched to a gene. The CDR3 length is 17 residues. Germline V gene sequence: CDR1 ENHRY, CDR2 SYGVKD. The chain's CDR3 is CATWGSTGTGLGGELFF. The CDR3 nucleotides are TGTGCCACCTGGGGCTCTACCGGGACAGGGCTCGGCGGGGAGCTGTTTTTT.

As to this clone: Different DNA sequences within this sample yield the same CDR3. J is TRBJ2-7 and V is TRBV10-3; 8 nucleotides align to TRBD2. This CDR3 is built from 14 residues. J gave up 1 base and V 4 bases, and 3 bases lay outside the gene matches. Germline CDR1 is ENHRY and CDR2 is SYGVKD. This CDR3 reads CAISGLASSYEQYF. In DNA form, the CDR3 reads TGTGCCATCAGTGGACTAGCGTCATCCTACGAGCAGTACTTC.

This clone was recorded once. V gene TRBV7-9 combines with J gene TRBJ2-3; D possibly corresponds to TRBD2 (5 bases). V lost 8 bases to trimming and J lost 2 bases, with 14 bases between them. The CDR3 extends over 14 amino acids. Germline assignment: CDR1 SEHNR and CDR2 FQNEAQ (reference sequence). This CDR3 reads CASSGKKFTDTQYF. The DNA for the CDR3 is TGTGCCAGCTCGGGGAAGAAGTTCACAGATACGCAGTATTTT.

In nucleotides, the CDR3 is TGTGCCAGCAGCTTGGAAGGGTATTTACCCAAAAACATTCAGTACTTC. It translates to CASSLEGYLPKNIQYF. V and J are TRBV5-6 and TRBJ2-4, with D unclear. Germline V CDR1 and CDR2: SGHDT, YYEEEE. The CDR3 is 16 amino acids. With 0 bases removed from V and 2 bases from J, the gap between germline ends came to 12 bases. Full variable domain (missing parts from reference TRBV5-6 and TRBJ2-4): DAGVTQSPTHLIKTRGQQVTLRCSPKSGHDTVSWYQQALGQGPQFIFQYYEEEERQRGNFPDRFSGHQFPNYSSELNVNALLLGDSALYLCASSLEGYLPKNIQYFGAGTRLSVL.

The chain combines TRBV6-5 with TRBJ1-2, with D possibly TRBD1 on 5 matching bases. V gave up 6 bases and J gave up 2 bases, with 10 bases separating them. Germline values: CDR1 MNHEY, CDR2 SVGAGI. The length of the CDR3 is 13 residues. For the CDR3, the DNA is TGTGCCAGCAGCAATAGACAGAACTATGGCTACACCTTC. This codes for CASSNRQNYGYTF.

The chain couples TRBV7-2 to TRBJ2-3; D is perhaps TRBD2 (7 bases). In germline, CDR1 is SGHTA, CDR2 FQGNSA. V was clipped by 2 bases and J by 2 bases, with 17 bases between them. This CDR3 has 17 residues. This CDR3 reads CASSLNGWGGPTDTQYF. CDR3 nucleotides: TGTGCCAGCAGCTTAAACGGGTGGGGGGGGCCCACAGATACGCAGTATTTT.

CDR3 residues: CASSLNAGQETQYF. CDR3 DNA sequence: TGTGCCAGCAGTCTCAACGCGGGCCAAGAGACCCAGTACTTC. This sequence joins TRBV7-2 and TRBJ2-5; the D gene is possibly TRBD2 (5 bases). The germline V and J ends were trimmed by 6 bases and 1 base, with 12 bases remaining between them. Germline V CDR1 and CDR2: SGHTA, FQGNSA. The CDR3 extends over 14 amino acids.

This chain joins TRBV30 and TRBJ2-3; D gene ambiguous. The length of the CDR3 is 16 residues. With 5 bases removed from V and 0 bases from J, the gap between germline ends came to 18 bases. Per the germline V gene, CDR1 is GTSNPN and CDR2 is SVGIG (reference sequence). In DNA, the CDR3 is TGTGCCTGGGCCCGTAGTAAACTATCTAGCACAGATACGCAGTATTTT. Translation: CAWARSKLSSTDTQYF.

J is TRBJ2-3 and V is TRBV6-5; 8 bases fit TRBD2. Germline lookup yields CDR1 MNHEY and CDR2 SVGAGI. V lost 8 bases and J lost 3; bases outside the gene matches: 10. This CDR3 has 15 residues. In DNA, the CDR3 is TGTGCCAGCCTACAAGGGGCTAGCGGGACAGATACGCAGTATTTT. This gives the protein CASLQGASGTDTQYF.

About this clone: Other DNA sequences in this sample translate to the same CDR3. This chain uses TRBV7-2 with TRBJ1-2, with D possibly being TRBD1 (5 bases). With 4 bases removed from V and 3 bases from J, the gap between germline ends came to 9 bases. This CDR3 has 13 amino acids. The germline V gene encodes CDR1 SGHTA and CDR2 FQGNSA. CDR3 nucleotide sequence: TGTGCCAGCAGCTCTACGGGGGACTATGGCTACACCTTC. It codes for CASSSTGDYGYTF.

The V call is TRBV6-6, the J call TRBJ2-2, with D possibly TRBD2 on 5 matching bases. This CDR3 is 14 amino acids long. V lost 8 bases, J lost 7 bases, and 17 bases lay in between. Germline assignment: CDR1 MNHNY and CDR2 SVGAGI (reference sequence). The CDR3 sequence: CASLSPGSHGELFF. The DNA for the CDR3 is TGTGCCAGCCTATCACCGGGGTCTCACGGGGAGCTGTTTTTT.